Listed below are T cell receptor beta chains from one sample, sequenced in a study of control samples from healthy donors and cancer patients. Clones were read by immunoSEQ multiplex PCR, and TCRdb kept only the in-frame ones, dropping some. The repertoire consists of roughly 180,000 clones, with 91% occurring once and the leading ten covering about 2.1%. The source material was blood. The receptors come from a woman aged 40 to 49 in good health. Both conserved end residues are trimmed from each CDR3. The D gene is left open where the match is weak. The listing skips clone size in some rows; elsewhere it reads once, few, many or a size class.

D: TRBD2
V: TRBV14
size: .
CDR3: ASSQGLAGLQETQY

D: TRBD1
V: TRBV7-2
size: .
CDR3: ASSDPPGQGRDQPQH

D: .
V: TRBV5-1
size: .
CDR3: ASSEQGYEQY

D: TRBD1
V: TRBV2
size: .
CDR3: ASSADRAPGNSPLH

D: TRBD1
V: TRBV18
size: .
CDR3: ASSPMTGTESPLH

D: .
V: TRBV3-1/TRBV3-2
size: .
CDR3: ASSNRAYEQY

D: TRBD1
V: TRBV5-1
size: .
CDR3: ASSLGQGSTEAF

D: .
V: TRBV25-1
size: .
CDR3: ASSRGGGFNEQF

D: TRBD2
V: TRBV4-1
size: .
CDR3: ASSLYGGGNGELF

D: .
V: TRBV4-1
size: .
CDR3: ASSQRRDQARTEAF

D: .
V: TRBV19
size: once
CDR3: ASSIESFYEQY

D: .
V: TRBV5-8
size: .
CDR3: ASSHRGALGYEQY

D: TRBD2
V: TRBV19
size: .
CDR3: ASSMTGGYDNEQF

D: .
V: TRBV21-1
size: .
CDR3: ASCGGLETQY

D: .
V: TRBV6-5
size: .
CDR3: ASSYSREGNQPQH

D: .
V: TRBV19
size: .
CDR3: ASSMGNTGELF

D: .
V: TRBV7-3
size: .
CDR3: ASSHTGTGHTEAF

D: .
V: TRBV19
size: few
CDR3: ASSKRGARDYGYT

D: .
V: TRBV27
size: .
CDR3: ASSLSTPVNTEAF

D: .
V: TRBV18
size: .
CDR3: ASSPGHHMNTEAF

D: TRBD1
V: TRBV29-1
size: .
CDR3: SVPGTGEVGYT

D: TRBD1
V: TRBV6-5
size: .
CDR3: ASRPGTVMTGELF

D: .
V: TRBV5-1
size: .
CDR3: ASSLVGINEQF

D: .
V: TRBV6-4
size: .
CDR3: ASSPTGTDTQY

D: TRBD1
V: TRBV2
size: .
CDR3: ASRATGNSYEQY

D: TRBD2
V: TRBV5-1
size: .
CDR3: ASSGTSGGAWETQY

D: TRBD1
V: TRBV10-3
size: .
CDR3: AISESSGGGYGYT

D: TRBD1
V: TRBV5-1
size: few
CDR3: ASSLLTGGSASPLH

D: .
V: TRBV2
size: .
CDR3: ASSEAGGLTEAF

D: TRBD1
V: TRBV23-1
size: .
CDR3: ASRGDSELANYGYT

D: TRBD1
V: TRBV5-4
size: .
CDR3: ASSLWQGDGYT

D: TRBD1
V: TRBV18
size: .
CDR3: ASSPLPDQGAYNSPLH

D: TRBD1
V: TRBV19
size: .
CDR3: ASNPGTETSPLH

D: .
V: TRBV6-5
size: .
CDR3: ASVSQGNTIY

D: TRBD1
V: TRBV5-4
size: .
CDR3: ASRGAGQGNYGYT

D: .
V: TRBV10-3
size: .
CDR3: AITREEGGSPLH

D: .
V: TRBV4-1
size: .
CDR3: ASSQDGGGVSLNEQF

D: TRBD2
V: TRBV5-1
size: once
CDR3: ASSPTSGYNEQF

D: .
V: TRBV5-8
size: .
CDR3: ASSSRADTQY

D: .
V: TRBV10-3
size: .
CDR3: AIRTAGPYEQY

D: .
V: TRBV11-3
size: .
CDR3: ASSLVVIGHLWDQPQH

D: .
V: TRBV10-1
size: .
CDR3: ASSVNYPDEQF

D: TRBD1
V: TRBV19
size: once
CDR3: ASSASGTVSGGYT

D: TRBD1
V: TRBV6-5
size: .
CDR3: ASSYYGTGGNGYT